This TCR beta chain was sequenced in a study of shared clonotypes between healthy human individuals. Overall study: Each donor contributed plates that comprised three CD4 naive, three CD4 memory, two CD8 naive and one CD8 memory. Points from the study as a whole: Larger richness was generally estimated for naive than memory subsets.

As for this clone: Its specificity is unknown.

CD45RO-negative cells were positively selected for CCR7, leaving out terminally differentiated effector memory CD45RA+ cells. In germline, CDR1 is MDHEN, CDR2 SYDVKM. The CDR3 is made up of 15 amino acids. V was pared by 5 bases and J by 3 bases, with 17 bases between. TCRdb's table, derived via immunoSEQ multiplex PCR, lists solely in-frame clones and lacks some. The data show more than 2 million clones, just over 90% seen once. This chain links TRBV28 with TRBJ2-7; maybe TRBD2 (6 bases). The receptor comes from a young man in good health. Some clones in this sample may be carry-over from other donors' samples. The sample comprised naive CD8+ T cells from PBMCs. CDR3 coding DNA: TGTGCCAGCAGTCTCCGGGGGATTTTTCTCTACGAGCAGTACTTC. Translated, it gives CASSLRGIFLYEQYF.